This entry lists 2 T cell receptor beta chains sequenced from one sample in a study of human T cells and chemical hapten exposure. One entry per CDR3 protein results from TCRdb running MiXCR on the RACE reads. Among tens of thousands of distinct CDR3 sequences listed, roughly 10% were seen once. Time point in this sample: patch test 1, 2 weeks after DPC sensitization. Specified treatment: therapeutic diphenylcyclopropenone sensitization with weekly scalp DPC. Sequencing used whole blood, obtained in connection with sensitization to the hapten diphenylcyclopropenone (DPC). These receptors all come from a man aged 35 to 55 with alopecia areata. Some clones in this sample may be carry-over from other donors' samples.

This sequence joins TRBV7-9 and TRBJ2-7; D unclear. This CDR3 has 15 amino acids. Trimming took off 4 bases at V and 2 bases at J, with 15 bases between the two ends. Germline V CDR1 and CDR2: SEHNR, FQNEAQ (reference sequence). CDR3 sequence (DNA): TGTGCCAGCAGCTCCTGGACGGAAGATACCTACGAGCAGTACTTC. Translation gives CASSSWTEDTYEQYF.

The chain is built from TRBV4-2 and TRBJ1-5; TRBD1 aligns across 7 bases. Germline V lookup: CDR1 LGHNA, CDR2 YNFKEQ. The ends lost 0 bases at V and 2 bases at J; junction bases unmatched: 13. The CDR3 is made up of 19 amino acids. The CDR3 reads CASSQDGTVGTGGNQPQHF. The CDR3 bases are TGTGCCAGCAGCCAAGACGGGACAGTGGGGACTGGTGGCAATCAGCCCCAGCATTTT.